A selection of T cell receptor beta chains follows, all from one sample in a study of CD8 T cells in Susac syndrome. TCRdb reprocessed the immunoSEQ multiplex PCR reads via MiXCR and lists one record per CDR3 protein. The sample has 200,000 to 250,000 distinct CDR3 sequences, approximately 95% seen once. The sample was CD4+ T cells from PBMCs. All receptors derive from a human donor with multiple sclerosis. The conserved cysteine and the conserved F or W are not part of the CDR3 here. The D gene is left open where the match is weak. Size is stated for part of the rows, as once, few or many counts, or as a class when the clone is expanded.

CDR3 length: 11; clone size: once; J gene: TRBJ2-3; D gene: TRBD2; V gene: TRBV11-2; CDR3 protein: ASSIGLADTQY
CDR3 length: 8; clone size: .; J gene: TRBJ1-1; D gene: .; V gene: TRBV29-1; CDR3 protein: SVLAVEAF
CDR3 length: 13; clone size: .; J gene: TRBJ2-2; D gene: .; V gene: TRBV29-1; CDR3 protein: SVQTLNSNTGELF
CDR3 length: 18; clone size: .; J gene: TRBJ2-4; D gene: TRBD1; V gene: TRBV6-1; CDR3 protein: ASSGETTGSSLSAKNIQY
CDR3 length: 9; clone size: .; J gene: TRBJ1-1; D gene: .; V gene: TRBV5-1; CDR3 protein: ASSKDSEAF
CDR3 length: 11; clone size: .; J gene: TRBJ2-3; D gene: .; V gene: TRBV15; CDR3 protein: ATSRDRVGTQY
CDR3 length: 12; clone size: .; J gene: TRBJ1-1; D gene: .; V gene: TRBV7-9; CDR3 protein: ASSPDRLNTEAF
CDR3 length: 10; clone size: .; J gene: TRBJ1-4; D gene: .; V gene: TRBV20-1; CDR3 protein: SAPWEGLKLF
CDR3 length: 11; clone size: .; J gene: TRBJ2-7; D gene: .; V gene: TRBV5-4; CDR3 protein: ASTPGTPYEQY
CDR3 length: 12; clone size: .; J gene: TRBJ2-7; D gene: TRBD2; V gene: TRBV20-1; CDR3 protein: SASAGTSGREQY
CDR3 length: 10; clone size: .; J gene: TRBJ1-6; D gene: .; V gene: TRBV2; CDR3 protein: ASSQGPSPLH
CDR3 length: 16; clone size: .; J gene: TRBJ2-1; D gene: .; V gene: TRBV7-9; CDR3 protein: ASSLPRGRAGSYNEQF
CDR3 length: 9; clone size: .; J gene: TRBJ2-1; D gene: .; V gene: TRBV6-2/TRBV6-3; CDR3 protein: ASTQANEQF
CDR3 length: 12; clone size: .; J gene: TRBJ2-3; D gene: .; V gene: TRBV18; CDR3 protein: ASSPLPPTDTQY
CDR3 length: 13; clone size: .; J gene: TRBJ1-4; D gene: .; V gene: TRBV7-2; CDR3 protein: ASSQTGRANEKLF
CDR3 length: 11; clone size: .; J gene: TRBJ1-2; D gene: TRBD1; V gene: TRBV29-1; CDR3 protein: SVMTGGNYGYT
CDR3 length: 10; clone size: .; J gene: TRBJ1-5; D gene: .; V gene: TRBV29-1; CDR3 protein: SVGALGQPQH
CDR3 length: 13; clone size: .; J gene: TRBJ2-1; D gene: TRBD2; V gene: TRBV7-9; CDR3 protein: ASSYLAGGYNEQF
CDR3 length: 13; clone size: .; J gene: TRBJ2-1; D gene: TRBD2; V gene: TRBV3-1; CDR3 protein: ASSPSGVSYNEQF
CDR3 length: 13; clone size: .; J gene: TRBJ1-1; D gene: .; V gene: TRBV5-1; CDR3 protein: ASSSFPGWNTEAF
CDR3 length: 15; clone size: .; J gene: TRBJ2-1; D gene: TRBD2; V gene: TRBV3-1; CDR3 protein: ASSPRTSGGSNNEQF
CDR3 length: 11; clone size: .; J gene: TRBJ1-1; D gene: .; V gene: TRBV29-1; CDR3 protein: SVELQENTEAF
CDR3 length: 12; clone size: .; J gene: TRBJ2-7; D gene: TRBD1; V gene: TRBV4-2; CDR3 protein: ASSHPDRGYEQY
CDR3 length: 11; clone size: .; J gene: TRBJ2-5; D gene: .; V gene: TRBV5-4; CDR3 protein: ASSLGGDETQY